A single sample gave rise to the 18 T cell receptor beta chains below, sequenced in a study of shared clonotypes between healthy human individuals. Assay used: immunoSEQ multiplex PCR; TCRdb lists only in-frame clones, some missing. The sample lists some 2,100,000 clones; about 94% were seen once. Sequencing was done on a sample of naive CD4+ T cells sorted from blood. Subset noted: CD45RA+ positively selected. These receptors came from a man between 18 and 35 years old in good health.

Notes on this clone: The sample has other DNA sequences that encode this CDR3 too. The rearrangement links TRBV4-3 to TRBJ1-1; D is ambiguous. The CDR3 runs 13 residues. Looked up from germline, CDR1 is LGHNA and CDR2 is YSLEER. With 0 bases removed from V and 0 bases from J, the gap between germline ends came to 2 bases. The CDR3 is CASSQEMNTEAFF. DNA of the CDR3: TGCGCCAGCAGCCAAGAGATGAACACTGAAGCTTTCTTT.

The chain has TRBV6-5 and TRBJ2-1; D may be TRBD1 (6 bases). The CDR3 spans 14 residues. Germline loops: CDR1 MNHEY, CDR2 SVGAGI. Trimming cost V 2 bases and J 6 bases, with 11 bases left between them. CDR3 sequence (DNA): TGTGCCAGCAGTTACCGGACAGCTATCAATGAGCAGTTCTTC. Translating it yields CASSYRTAINEQFF.

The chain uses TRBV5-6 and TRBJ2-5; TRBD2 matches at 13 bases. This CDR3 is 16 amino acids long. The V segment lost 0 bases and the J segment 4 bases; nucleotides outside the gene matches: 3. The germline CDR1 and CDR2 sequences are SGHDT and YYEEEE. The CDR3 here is CASSLDRLAGGETQYF. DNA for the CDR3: TGTGCCAGCAGCTTGGACCGACTAGCGGGGGGAGAGACCCAGTACTTC.

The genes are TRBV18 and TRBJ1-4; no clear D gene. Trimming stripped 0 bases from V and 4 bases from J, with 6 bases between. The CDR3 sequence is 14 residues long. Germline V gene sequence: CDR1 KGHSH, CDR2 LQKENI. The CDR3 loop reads CASSPPENNEKLFF. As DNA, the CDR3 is TGTGCCAGCTCACCACCAGAAAATAATGAAAAACTGTTTTTT. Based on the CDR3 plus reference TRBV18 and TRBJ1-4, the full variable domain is NAGVMQNPRHLVRRRGQEARLRCSPMKGHSHVYWYRQLPEEGLKFMVYLQKENIIDESGMPKERFSAEFPKEGPSILRIQQVVRGDSAAYFCASSPPENNEKLFFGSGTQLSVL.

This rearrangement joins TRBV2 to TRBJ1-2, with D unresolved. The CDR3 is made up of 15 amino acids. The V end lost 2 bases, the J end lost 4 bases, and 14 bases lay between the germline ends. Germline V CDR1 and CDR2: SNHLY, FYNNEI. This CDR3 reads CASSEIEARTYGYTF. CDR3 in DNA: TGTGCCAGCAGTGAAATCGAGGCCAGAACCTATGGCTACACCTTC.

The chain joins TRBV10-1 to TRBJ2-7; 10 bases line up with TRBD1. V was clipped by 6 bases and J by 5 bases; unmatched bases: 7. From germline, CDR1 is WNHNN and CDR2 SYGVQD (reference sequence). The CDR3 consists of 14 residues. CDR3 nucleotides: TGCGCCAGCAGACCGGGACAGGGGTCCCACGAGCAGTACTTC. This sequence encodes CASRPGQGSHEQYF.

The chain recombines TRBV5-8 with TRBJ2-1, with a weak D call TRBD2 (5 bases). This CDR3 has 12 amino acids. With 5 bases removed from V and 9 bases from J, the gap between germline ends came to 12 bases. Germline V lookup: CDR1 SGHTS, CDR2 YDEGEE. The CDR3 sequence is CASRRAEPEQFF. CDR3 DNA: TGTGCCAGCAGGCGAGCGGAACCTGAGCAGTTCTTC. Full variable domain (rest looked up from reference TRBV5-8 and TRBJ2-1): EAGVTQSPTHLIKTRGQQATLRCSPISGHTSVYWYQQALGLGLQFLLWYDEGEERNRGNFPPRFSGRQFPNYSSELNVNALELEDSALYLCASRRAEPEQFFGPGTRLTVL.

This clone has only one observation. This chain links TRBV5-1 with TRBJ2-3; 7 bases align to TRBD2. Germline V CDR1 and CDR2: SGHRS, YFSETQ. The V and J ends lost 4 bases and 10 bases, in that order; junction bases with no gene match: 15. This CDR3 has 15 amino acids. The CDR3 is CASSQAGLGVTAQYF. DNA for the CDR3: TGCGCCAGCAGCCAGGCCGGACTAGGTGTTACGGCGCAGTATTTT.

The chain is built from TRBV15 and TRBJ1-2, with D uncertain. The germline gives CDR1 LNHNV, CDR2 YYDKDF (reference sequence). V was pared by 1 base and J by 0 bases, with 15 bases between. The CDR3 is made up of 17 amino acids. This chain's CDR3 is CATSRGGFGEANYGYTF. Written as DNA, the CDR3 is TGTGCCACCAGCAGAGGGGGTTTTGGTGAAGCTAACTATGGCTACACCTTC. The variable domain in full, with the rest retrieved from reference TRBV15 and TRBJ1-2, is DAMVIQNPRYQVTQFGKPVTLSCSQTLNHNVMYWYQQKSSQAPKLLFHYYDKDFNNEADTPDNFQSRRPNTSFCFLDIRSPGLGDTAMYLCATSRGGFGEANYGYTFGSGTRLTVV.

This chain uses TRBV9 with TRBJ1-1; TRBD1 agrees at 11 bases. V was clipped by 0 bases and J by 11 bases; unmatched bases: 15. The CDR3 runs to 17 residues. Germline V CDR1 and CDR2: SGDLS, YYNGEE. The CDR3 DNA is TGTGCCAGCAGCGTAGCCTGGGACAGGGGGATGGGTTTGTGTGCTTTCTTT. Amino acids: CASSVAWDRGMGLCAFF.

The CDR3 region has the DNA TGTGCCTGGAGTCTAGGGGGCAAGAATAATTCACCCCTCCACTTT. As protein: CAWSLGGKNNSPLHF. The chain links TRBV30 to TRBJ1-6; 7 bases line up with TRBD1. The CDR3 totals 15 residues. Per germline, CDR1 GTSNPN and CDR2 SVGIG (reference sequence). Trimming at V came to 2 bases and at J to 5 bases, leaving 6 bases not matched to a gene.

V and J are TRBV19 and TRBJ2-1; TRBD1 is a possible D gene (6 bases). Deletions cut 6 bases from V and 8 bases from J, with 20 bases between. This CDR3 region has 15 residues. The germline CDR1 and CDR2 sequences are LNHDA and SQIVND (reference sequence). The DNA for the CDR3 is TGTGCCAGTAGCCTAGGGGGTAGCGTCGGGGATGAGCAGTTCTTC. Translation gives CASSLGGSVGDEQFF.

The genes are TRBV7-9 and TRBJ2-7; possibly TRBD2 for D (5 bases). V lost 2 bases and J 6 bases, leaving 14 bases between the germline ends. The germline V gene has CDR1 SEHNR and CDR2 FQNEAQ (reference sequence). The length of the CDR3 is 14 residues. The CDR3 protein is CASSLRWLAGEQYF. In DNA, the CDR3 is TGTGCCAGCAGCTTACGCTGGCTAGCCGGCGAGCAGTACTTC.

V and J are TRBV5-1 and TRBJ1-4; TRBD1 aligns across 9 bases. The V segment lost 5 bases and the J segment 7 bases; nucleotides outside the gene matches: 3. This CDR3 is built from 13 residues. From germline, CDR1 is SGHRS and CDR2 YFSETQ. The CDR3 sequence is CASRGQGSEKLFF. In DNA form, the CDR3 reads TGCGCCAGCAGGGGACAGGGATCTGAAAAACTGTTTTTT. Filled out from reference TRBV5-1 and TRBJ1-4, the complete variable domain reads KAGVTQTPRYLIKTRGQQVTLSCSPISGHRSVSWYQQTPGQGLQFLFEYFSETQRNKGNFPGRFSGRQFSNSRSEMNVSTLELGDSALYLCASRGQGSEKLFFGSGTQLSVL.

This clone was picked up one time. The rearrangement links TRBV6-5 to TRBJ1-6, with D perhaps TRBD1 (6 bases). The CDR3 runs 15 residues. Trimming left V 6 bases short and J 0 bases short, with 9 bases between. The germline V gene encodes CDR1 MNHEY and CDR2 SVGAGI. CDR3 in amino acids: CASSRRGSYNSPLHF. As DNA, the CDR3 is TGTGCCAGCAGCCGCAGGGGCTCCTATAATTCACCCCTCCACTTT.

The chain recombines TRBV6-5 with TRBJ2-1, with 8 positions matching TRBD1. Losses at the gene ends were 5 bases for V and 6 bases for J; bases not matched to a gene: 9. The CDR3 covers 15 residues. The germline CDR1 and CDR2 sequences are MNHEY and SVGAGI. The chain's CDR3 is CASSPDRVLGNEQFF. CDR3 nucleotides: TGTGCCAGCAGTCCGGACAGGGTCCTTGGCAATGAGCAGTTCTTC.

The CDR3 region is CASSSGQGHNQPQHF. The DNA for the CDR3 is TGTGCCAGCAGTTCTGGACAGGGCCACAATCAGCCCCAGCATTTT. This rearrangement joins TRBV27 to TRBJ1-5; TRBD1 aligns across 8 bases. The V segment lost 4 bases and the J segment 3 bases; nucleotides outside the gene matches: 5. From germline, CDR1 is MNHEY and CDR2 SMNVEV (reference sequence). The CDR3 runs 15 residues.

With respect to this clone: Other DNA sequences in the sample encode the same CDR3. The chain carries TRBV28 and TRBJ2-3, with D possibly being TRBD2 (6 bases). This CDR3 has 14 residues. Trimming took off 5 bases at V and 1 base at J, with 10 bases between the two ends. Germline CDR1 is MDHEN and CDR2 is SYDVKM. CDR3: CASSPSGGTDTQYF. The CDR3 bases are TGTGCCAGCAGTCCCTCGGGGGGCACAGATACGCAGTATTTT. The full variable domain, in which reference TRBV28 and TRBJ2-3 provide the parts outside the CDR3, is DVKVTQSSRYLVKRTGEKVFLECVQDMDHENMFWYRQDPGLGLRLIYFSYDVKMKEKGDIPEGYSVSREKKERFSLILESASTNQTSMYLCASSPSGGTDTQYFGPGTRLTVL.